This is a list of T cell receptor beta chains from one sample in a study of siplizumab effects on memory and regulatory T cells. Repertoires were generated with immunoSEQ multiplex PCR, while TCRdb's copy carries only in-frame clones and drops some. The table lists 80,000 to 130,000 clones, 92% of them singletons, with approximately 0.71% in the top ten. Sequencing used Tregs sorted from blood. The receptors shown here come from a human donor in good health. The CDR3 runs from the conserved cysteine through the conserved F or W. A D gene is named only where the DNA matches it firmly.

v_gene: TRBV6-1
j_gene: TRBJ2-5
d_gene: .
CDR3nt: TGTGCCAGCAGGAGGGGGGGACGGATAGGAGAGACCCAGTACTTC
CDR3aa: CASRRGGRIGETQYF

v_gene: TRBV18
j_gene: TRBJ2-7
d_gene: .
CDR3nt: TGTGCCAGCTCACCACGGTTGACCGGCGGGACCTCATACGAGCAGTACTTC
CDR3aa: CASSPRLTGGTSYEQYF

v_gene: TRBV20-1
j_gene: TRBJ1-1
d_gene: .
CDR3nt: TGCAGTGCTTCGGGTAACACTGAAGCTTTCTTT
CDR3aa: CSASGNTEAFF

v_gene: TRBV18
j_gene: TRBJ1-5
d_gene: .
CDR3nt: TGTGCCAGCTCACTGGGAATCCCAAGCAATCAGCCCCAGCATTTT
CDR3aa: CASSLGIPSNQPQHF

v_gene: TRBV14
j_gene: TRBJ1-2
d_gene: .
CDR3nt: TGTGCCAGCAGCCAAGATCTTAGTAGGTTCGGCTACACCTTC
CDR3aa: CASSQDLSRFGYTF

v_gene: TRBV28
j_gene: TRBJ2-5
d_gene: .
CDR3nt: TGTGCCAGCAGTTTGATTCAGAACCAAGAGACCCAGTACTTC
CDR3aa: CASSLIQNQETQYF

v_gene: TRBV10-2
j_gene: TRBJ1-1
d_gene: .
CDR3nt: TGCGCCAGCAGTGAGTTACTGGGGGGCACTGAAGCTTTCTTT
CDR3aa: CASSELLGGTEAFF

v_gene: TRBV6-1
j_gene: TRBJ1-5
d_gene: .
CDR3nt: TGTGCCAGCAGTGAACTTGGGAGAGGGTTTACTCAGCCCCAGCATTTT
CDR3aa: CASSELGRGFTQPQHF

v_gene: TRBV7-9
j_gene: TRBJ2-3
d_gene: TRBD1
CDR3nt: TGTGCCAGCCGCGGGACAGGGGGGATAGATACGCAGTATTTT
CDR3aa: CASRGTGGIDTQYF

v_gene: TRBV9
j_gene: TRBJ2-7
d_gene: .
CDR3nt: TGTGCCAGCAGCGTATCAGGTAGCAGGCAAAGCGAGCAGTACTTC
CDR3aa: CASSVSGSRQSEQYF

v_gene: TRBV4-1
j_gene: TRBJ2-7
d_gene: .
CDR3nt: TGCGCCAGCAGCCAAGGGCTACAGCGGATGACCTACGAGCAGTACTTC
CDR3aa: CASSQGLQRMTYEQYF

v_gene: TRBV6-4
j_gene: TRBJ1-3
d_gene: .
CDR3nt: TGTGCCAGCGGGGGATACCCCCTGAGGGACACCATATATTTT
CDR3aa: CASGGYPLRDTIYF